The 13 T cell receptor beta chains reported below all come from one sample, sequenced in a study of T cell responses to AZD1222 COVID-19 vaccine. Assay used: immunoSEQ multiplex PCR; TCRdb lists only in-frame clones, some missing. The sample holds about 92,000 clones, 86% seen once. The material sequenced was peripheral blood, taken on day 0 of AZD1222 vaccination. Receptors originate from an adult in good health.

The gene calls are TRBV11-2 and TRBJ2-7, with no clear D. V was pared by 0 bases and J by 6 bases, with 12 bases between. Looked up from germline, CDR1 is SGHAT and CDR2 is FQNNGV. The CDR3 loop spans 14 amino acids. In DNA, the CDR3 is TGTGCCAGCAGCTTAGATGGTGCCTTTGGCGAGCAGTACTTC. Amino acid sequence: CASSLDGAFGEQYF.

This chain connects TRBV18 to TRBJ1-1; perhaps TRBD1 as D (6 bases). Per germline, CDR1 KGHSH and CDR2 LQKENI. This CDR3 contains 16 residues. Trimming cost V 5 bases and J 6 bases, with 22 bases left between them. Written as DNA, the CDR3 is TGTGCCAGCTCAGAGCGACAGGCCCGAAGGGACTCTGAAGCTTTCTTT. This sequence encodes CASSERQARRDSEAFF.

The chain links TRBV3-1 (or the pseudogene TRBV3-2) to TRBJ2-2; 10 positions match TRBD2. The J segment lost 5 bases and the V segment lost 6 bases, leaving 9 bases of the junction unmatched. Germline values: CDR1 LGHDT, CDR2 YNNKEL (reference sequence). The CDR3 runs to 16 residues. As DNA, the CDR3 is TGTGCCAGCAGACCAAGCGGGGGGGCCAGGACCGGGGAGCTGTTTTTT. Amino acids: CASRPSGGARTGELFF.

The CDR3 region is CASSRNTDTQYF. CDR3 DNA: TGTGCCAGCAGCCGCAACACAGATACGCAGTATTTT. V and J are TRBV11-2 and TRBJ2-3; D unresolved. This CDR3 region has 12 residues. With 5 bases removed from V and 2 bases from J, the gap between germline ends came to 5 bases. The germline gives CDR1 SGHAT, CDR2 FQNNGV.

The chain recombines TRBV30 with TRBJ1-1; tentative D call: TRBD1 (5 bases). Germline V CDR1 and CDR2: GTSNPN, SVGIG (reference sequence). V was pared by 3 bases and J by 4 bases, with 15 bases between. The CDR3 extends over 14 amino acids. CDR3 in amino acids: CAWSNQGVGTEAFF. CDR3 in DNA: TGTGCCTGGAGCAACCAGGGAGTTGGCACTGAAGCTTTCTTT.

The chain couples TRBV15 to TRBJ1-4; 7 positions agree with TRBD1. The CDR3 runs 14 residues. Germline values: CDR1 LNHNV, CDR2 YYDKDF (reference sequence). Trimming took 3 bases from V and 8 from J; bases not matched to a gene: 6. CDR3 residues: CATSSTGVGEKLFF. CDR3 in DNA: TGTGCCACCAGCAGCACAGGGGTTGGGGAAAAACTGTTTTTT.

This clone was recorded once. This rearrangement joins TRBV19 to TRBJ2-3; D not resolved. Looked up from germline, CDR1 is LNHDA and CDR2 is SQIVND (reference sequence). V lost 3 bases, J lost 0 bases, and 7 bases lay in between. The CDR3 length is 14 residues. Written as DNA, the CDR3 is TGTGCCAGTAGTATCTCTAGTAGCACAGATACGCAGTATTTT. Amino acid sequence: CASSISSSTDTQYF.

CDR3 in DNA: TGTGCCAGCAGCTTATCCGGGAGGGGAGAGACCCAGTACTTC. This codes for CASSLSGRGETQYF. This chain uses TRBV7-3 with TRBJ2-5; 8 bases map to TRBD2. After removal of 2 bases from V and 4 bases from J, the junction contained 3 bases not matched to a gene. The CDR3 runs to 14 residues. Germline V gene data show CDR1 as SGHTA and CDR2 as FQGTGA.

The chain recombines TRBV27 with TRBJ1-2, with TRBD1 identical over 8 bases. The ends lost 4 bases at V and 4 bases at J; junction bases unmatched: 8. The CDR3 spans 15 residues. The germline V gene has CDR1 MNHEY and CDR2 SMNVEV (reference sequence). The CDR3 loop is CASSSDRARLYGYTF. CDR3 coding DNA: TGTGCCAGCAGTTCGGACAGGGCAAGGCTCTATGGCTACACCTTC.

This chain joins TRBV6-2 or TRBV6-3 and TRBJ1-1, with D uncertain. Trimming left V 0 bases short and J 0 bases short, with 11 bases between. This CDR3 comprises 16 residues. CDR1 is MNHEY, CDR2 SVGEGT, per germline. The CDR3 DNA reads TGTGCCAGCAGTTACTCGCGAAGTAGGATGAACACTGAAGCTTTCTTT. Translation gives CASSYSRSRMNTEAFF.

This rearrangement joins TRBV18 to TRBJ2-3, with a tentative D call TRBD1 (5 bases). The CDR3 loop spans 16 amino acids. Germline V gives CDR1 KGHSH, CDR2 LQKENI. Deletions cut 4 bases from V and 0 bases from J, with 14 bases between. CDR3 bases: TGTGCCAGCTCACTAAAGGACACGCCTAGCACAGATACGCAGTATTTT. Protein sequence: CASSLKDTPSTDTQYF. The whole variable domain, remainder taken from reference TRBV18 and TRBJ2-3, is NAGVMQNPRHLVRRRGQEARLRCSPMKGHSHVYWYRQLPEEGLKFMVYLQKENIIDESGMPKERFSAEFPKEGPSILRIQQVVRGDSAAYFCASSLKDTPSTDTQYFGPGTRLTVL.

The rearrangement links TRBV11-2 to TRBJ2-7; unclear D gene. CDR1 is SGHAT and CDR2 is FQNNGV in the germline V gene. The V and J ends lost 1 base and 0 bases respectively, with 10 bases between them. The CDR3 covers 15 residues. CDR3 nucleotide sequence: TGTGCCAGCAGCTTAGGTCTGGGCCCCTCCTACGAGCAGTACTTC. It specifies CASSLGLGPSYEQYF.

The DNA of the CDR3 is TGTGCCAGCACCAGGGACAGAGCTAACTATGGCTACACCTTC. It encodes CASTRDRANYGYTF. This chain links TRBV2 with TRBJ1-2; 7 bases align to TRBD1. The germline gives CDR1 SNHLY, CDR2 FYNNEI. V lost 7 bases to trimming and J lost 0 bases; unmatched junction nucleotides: 5. The CDR3 covers 14 residues.